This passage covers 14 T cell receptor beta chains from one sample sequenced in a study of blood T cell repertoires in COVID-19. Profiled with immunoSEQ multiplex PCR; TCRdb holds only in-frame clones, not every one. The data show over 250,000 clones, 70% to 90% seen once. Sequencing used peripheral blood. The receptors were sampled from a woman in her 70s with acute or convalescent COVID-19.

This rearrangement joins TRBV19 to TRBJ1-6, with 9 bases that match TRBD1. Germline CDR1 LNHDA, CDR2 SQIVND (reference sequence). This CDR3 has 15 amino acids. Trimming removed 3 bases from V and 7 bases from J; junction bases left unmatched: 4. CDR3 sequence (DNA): TGTGCCAGTAGTATGGTCGGGACAGGGAATTCACCCCTCCACTTT. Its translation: CASSMVGTGNSPLHF.

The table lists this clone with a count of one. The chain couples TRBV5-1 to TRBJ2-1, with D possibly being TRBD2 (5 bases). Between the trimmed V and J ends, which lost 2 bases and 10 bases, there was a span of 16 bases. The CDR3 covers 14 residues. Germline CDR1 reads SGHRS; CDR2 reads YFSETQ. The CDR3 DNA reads TGCGCCAGCAGCTTCCGGAGAGGGAGTTCGGAGCAGTTCTTC. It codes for CASSFRRGSSEQFF. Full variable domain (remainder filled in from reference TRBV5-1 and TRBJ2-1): KAGVTQTPRYLIKTRGQQVTLSCSPISGHRSVSWYQQTPGQGLQFLFEYFSETQRNKGNFPGRFSGRQFSNSRSEMNVSTLELGDSALYLCASSFRRGSSEQFFGPGTRLTVL.

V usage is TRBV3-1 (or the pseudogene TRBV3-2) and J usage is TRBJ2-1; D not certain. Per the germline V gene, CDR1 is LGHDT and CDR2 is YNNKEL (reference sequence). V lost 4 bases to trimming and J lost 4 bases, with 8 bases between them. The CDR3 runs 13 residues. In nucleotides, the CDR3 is TGTGCCAGCAGCCTGGGCCCTTACAATGAGCAGTTCTTC. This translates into CASSLGPYNEQFF.

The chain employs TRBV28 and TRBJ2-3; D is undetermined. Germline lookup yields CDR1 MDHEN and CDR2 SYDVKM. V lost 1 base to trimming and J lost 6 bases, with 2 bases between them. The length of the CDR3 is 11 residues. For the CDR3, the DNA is TGTGCCAGCAGTTTATCGGATACGCAGTATTTT. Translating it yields CASSLSDTQYF.

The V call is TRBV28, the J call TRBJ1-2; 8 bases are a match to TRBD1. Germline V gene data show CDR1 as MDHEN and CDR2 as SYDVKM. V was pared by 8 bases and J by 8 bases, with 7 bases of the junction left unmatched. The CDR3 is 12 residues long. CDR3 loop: CASFRRTGGYTF. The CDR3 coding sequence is TGTGCCAGCTTCAGGAGGACAGGGGGCTACACCTTC.

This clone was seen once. CDR3 loop: CASSIMGQANQPQHF. The CDR3 coding sequence is TGTGCCAGTAGTATAATGGGACAGGCCAATCAGCCCCAGCATTTT. V is TRBV19 and J is TRBJ1-5; 8 nucleotides align to TRBD1. The V gene's germline CDR1 is LNHDA and CDR2 SQIVND (reference sequence). The CDR3 loop spans 15 amino acids. The V and J ends lost 2 bases and 3 bases, in that order; junction bases with no gene match: 3.

Here the CDR3 reads CSASRYRGGTEAFF. In DNA, the CDR3 is TGCAGTGCTAGTCGTTACCGGGGAGGCACTGAAGCTTTCTTT. The rearrangement links TRBV20-1 to TRBJ1-1; D is unresolved. Germline-derived CDR1 and CDR2 are DFQATT and SNEGSKA (reference sequence). V was pared by 3 bases and J by 4 bases, with 15 bases between. CDR3 length: 14 residues.

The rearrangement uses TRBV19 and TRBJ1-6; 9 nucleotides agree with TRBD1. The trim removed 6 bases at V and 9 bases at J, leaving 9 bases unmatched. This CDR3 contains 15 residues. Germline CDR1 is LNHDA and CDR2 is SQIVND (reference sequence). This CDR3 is CASSPGQGRGSPLHF. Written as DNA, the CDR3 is TGTGCCAGTAGCCCGGGACAGGGTAGGGGTTCACCCCTCCACTTT.

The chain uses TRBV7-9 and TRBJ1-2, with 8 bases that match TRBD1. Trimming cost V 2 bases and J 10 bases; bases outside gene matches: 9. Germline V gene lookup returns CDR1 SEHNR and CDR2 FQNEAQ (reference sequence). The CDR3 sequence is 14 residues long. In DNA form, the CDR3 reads TGTGCCAGCAGCTTAACCATCGGGACAGGAATCTACACCTTC. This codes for CASSLTIGTGIYTF.

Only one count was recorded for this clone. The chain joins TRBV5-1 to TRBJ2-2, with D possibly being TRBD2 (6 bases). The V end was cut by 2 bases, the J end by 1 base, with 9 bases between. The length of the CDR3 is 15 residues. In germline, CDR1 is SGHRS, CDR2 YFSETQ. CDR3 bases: TGCGCCAGCAGCTTCGACGGGGGGAACACCGGGGAGCTGTTTTTT. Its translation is CASSFDGGNTGELFF.

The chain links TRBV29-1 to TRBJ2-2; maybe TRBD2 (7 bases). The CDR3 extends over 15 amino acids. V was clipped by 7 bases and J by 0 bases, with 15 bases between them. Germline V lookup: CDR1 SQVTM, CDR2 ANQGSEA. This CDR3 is CSATAGTPNTGELFF. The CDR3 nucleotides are TGCAGCGCTACAGCGGGGACACCGAACACCGGGGAGCTGTTTTTT.

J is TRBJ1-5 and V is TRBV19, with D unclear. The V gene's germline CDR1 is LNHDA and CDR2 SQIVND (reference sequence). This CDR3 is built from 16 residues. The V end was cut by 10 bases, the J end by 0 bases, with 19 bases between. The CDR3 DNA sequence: TGTGCCATCCCGACGGACTCCTTCTATAGCAATCAGCCCCAGCATTTT. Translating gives CAIPTDSFYSNQPQHF.

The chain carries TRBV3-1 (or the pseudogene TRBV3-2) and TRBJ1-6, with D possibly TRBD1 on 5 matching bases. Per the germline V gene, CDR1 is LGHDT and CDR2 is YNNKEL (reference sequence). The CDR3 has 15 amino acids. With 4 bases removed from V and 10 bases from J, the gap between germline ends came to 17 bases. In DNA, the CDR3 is TGTGCCAGCAGCCCTCGGGACTCCCTGGGATCACCCCTCCACTTT. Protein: CASSPRDSLGSPLHF.

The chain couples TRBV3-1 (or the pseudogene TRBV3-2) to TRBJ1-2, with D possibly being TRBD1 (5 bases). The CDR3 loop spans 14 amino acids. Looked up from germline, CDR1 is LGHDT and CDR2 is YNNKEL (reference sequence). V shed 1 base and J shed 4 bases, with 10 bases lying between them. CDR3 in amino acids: CASSQAEGPYGYTF. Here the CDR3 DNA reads TGTGCCAGCAGCCAAGCGGAGGGACCCTATGGCTACACCTTC.